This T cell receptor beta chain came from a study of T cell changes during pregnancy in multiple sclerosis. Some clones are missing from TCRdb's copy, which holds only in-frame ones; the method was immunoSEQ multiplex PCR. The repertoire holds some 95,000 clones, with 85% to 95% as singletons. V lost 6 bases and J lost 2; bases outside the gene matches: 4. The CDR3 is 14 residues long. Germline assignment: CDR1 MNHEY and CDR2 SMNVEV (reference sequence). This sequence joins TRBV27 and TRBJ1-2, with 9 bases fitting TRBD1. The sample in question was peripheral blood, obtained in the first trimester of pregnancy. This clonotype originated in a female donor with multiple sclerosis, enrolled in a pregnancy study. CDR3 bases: TGTGCCAGCAGGTTACAGGGGGCCAACTATGGCTACACCTTC. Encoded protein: CASRLQGANYGYTF.